This T cell receptor beta chain came from a study of shared clonotypes between healthy human individuals. Across the study: Donors had three CD4 naive, three CD4 memory, two CD8 naive and one CD8 memory plate apiece.

Concerning this clone: No antigen is known for it.

Over several immunoSEQ plates, each subset's genomic DNA was distributed in even portions. Measured with immunoSEQ multiplex PCR; TCRdb has only the in-frame clones, and not every one. The table records about 1 million clones, under 80% of them present only once. Findings and limits, study-wide: The generation probabilities recorded for non-shared clonotypes fell below those of clonotypes shared by all four donors.

The sequence came from a man younger than 35 in good health. Sequenced: memory CD4+ T cells sorted from blood. Subset in this sample: CD45RA-negative fraction.

The CDR3 is CASSFRQGSAGELFF. Here the CDR3 DNA reads TGTGCCAGCAGCTTTCGCCAGGGTTCTGCCGGGGAGCTGTTTTTT. V is TRBV7-2 and J is TRBJ2-2, with D maybe TRBD1 (5 bases). The CDR3 length is 15 residues. Trimming removed 3 bases from V and 6 bases from J, with 14 bases in between. CDR1 is SGHTA and CDR2 is FQGNSA in the germline V gene.